A single sample is the source of the 6 T cell receptor beta chains below, sequenced in a study of early T cells in non-severe SARS-CoV-2 infection. TCRdb re-called the 5' RACE reads with MiXCR, one entry per CDR3 protein. The sample comprises tens of thousands of distinct CDR3 sequences, more than 6% of which are singletons, and less than 5% rests with the top ten. Sequencing input: whole blood. All receptors come from an adult who was a healthcare worker with PCR-confirmed SARS-CoV-2 infection or an uninfected control (not recorded which).

This clonotype has at least ten counts. This chain links TRBV2 with TRBJ1-5, with D maybe TRBD1 (5 bases). Germline V gene data show CDR1 as SNHLY and CDR2 as FYNNEI. The germline V and J ends were trimmed by 8 bases and 1 base, with 18 bases remaining between them. The CDR3 runs 16 residues. The CDR3 DNA follows: TGTGCCAGCTTGGGAGGTGATGGGGGGAGCAATCAGCCCCAGCATTTT. This codes for CASLGGDGGSNQPQHF.

The J gene is TRBJ1-6, the V gene TRBV12-3 or TRBV12-4; the D gene is possibly TRBD1 (6 bases). The CDR3 runs 13 residues. Trimming left V 7 bases short and J 15 bases short, with 19 bases between. CDR3 coding DNA: TGTGCCAGCAAGGGGGAGGGCCTTTCGGTCCTCCACTTT. It yields the protein CASKGEGLSVLHF.

This clonotype was detected ten times or more. The chain is built from TRBV15 and TRBJ2-2; unclear D gene. The germline V and J ends were trimmed by 0 bases and 0 bases, with 5 bases remaining between them. The CDR3 covers 15 residues. Germline CDR1 reads LNHNV; CDR2 reads YYDKDF (reference sequence). The CDR3 spells CATSRDRPNTGELFF. In DNA, the CDR3 is TGTGCCACCAGCAGAGATCGCCCGAACACCGGGGAGCTGTTTTTT.

There are a few counts of this clonotype. This sequence joins TRBV10-3 and TRBJ2-5, with D possibly TRBD2 on 5 matching bases. This CDR3 comprises 16 residues. The germline CDR1 and CDR2 sequences are ENHRY and SYGVKD. Trimming stripped 0 bases from V and 2 bases from J, with 13 bases between. In DNA form, the CDR3 reads TGTGCCATCAGTGAGTCGAAGGGTAGCGCGCAAGAGACCCAGTACTTC. Protein sequence: CAISESKGSAQETQYF.

V and J are TRBV6-2 or TRBV6-3 and TRBJ2-4; no clear D gene. Trimming pared 2 bases from V and 0 bases from J, leaving 8 bases between. The CDR3 has 15 residues. Germline values: CDR1 MNHEY, CDR2 SVGEGT. CDR3 loop: CASSYTDLAKNIQYF. The CDR3 DNA sequence: TGTGCCAGCAGTTACACAGACCTAGCCAAAAACATTCAGTACTTC.

CDR3 in DNA: TGTGCCAGCAGTCTTGACAGGGCTGAGCAGTTCTTC. Residues: CASSLDRAEQFF. V gene TRBV2 combines with J gene TRBJ2-1, with TRBD1 matching 7 bases. V was clipped by 5 bases and J by 9 bases; unmatched bases: 4. The CDR3 loop spans 12 amino acids. Germline V gene sequence: CDR1 SNHLY, CDR2 FYNNEI.